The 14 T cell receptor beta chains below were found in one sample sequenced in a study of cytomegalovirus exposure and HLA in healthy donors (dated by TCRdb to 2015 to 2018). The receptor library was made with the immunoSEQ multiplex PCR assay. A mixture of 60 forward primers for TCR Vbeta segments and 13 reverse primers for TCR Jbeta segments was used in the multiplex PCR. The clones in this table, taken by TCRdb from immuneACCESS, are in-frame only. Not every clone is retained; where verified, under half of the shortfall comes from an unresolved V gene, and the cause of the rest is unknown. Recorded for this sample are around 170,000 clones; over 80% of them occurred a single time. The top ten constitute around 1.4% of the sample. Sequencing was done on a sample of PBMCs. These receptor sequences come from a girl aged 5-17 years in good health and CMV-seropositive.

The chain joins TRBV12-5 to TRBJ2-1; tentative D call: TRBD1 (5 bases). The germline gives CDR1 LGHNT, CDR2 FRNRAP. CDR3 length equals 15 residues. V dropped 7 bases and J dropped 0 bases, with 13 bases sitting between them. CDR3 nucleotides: TGTGCTAGTGCAAGTGGAGACAGCTCCTACAATGAGCAGTTCTTC. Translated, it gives CASASGDSSYNEQFF.

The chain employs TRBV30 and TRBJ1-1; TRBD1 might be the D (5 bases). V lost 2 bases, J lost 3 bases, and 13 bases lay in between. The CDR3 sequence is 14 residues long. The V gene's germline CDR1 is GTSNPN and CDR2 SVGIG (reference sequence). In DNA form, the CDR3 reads TGTGCCTGGAGTAGGCCAGGGTGGGACACTGAAGCTTTCTTT. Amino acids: CAWSRPGWDTEAFF.

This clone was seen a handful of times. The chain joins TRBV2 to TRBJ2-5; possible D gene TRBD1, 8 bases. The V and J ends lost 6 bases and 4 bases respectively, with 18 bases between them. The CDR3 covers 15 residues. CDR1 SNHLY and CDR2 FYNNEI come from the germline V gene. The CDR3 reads CASRATGGGRETQYF. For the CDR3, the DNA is TGTGCCAGCAGGGCTACAGGGGGGGGGCGAGAGACCCAGTACTTC.

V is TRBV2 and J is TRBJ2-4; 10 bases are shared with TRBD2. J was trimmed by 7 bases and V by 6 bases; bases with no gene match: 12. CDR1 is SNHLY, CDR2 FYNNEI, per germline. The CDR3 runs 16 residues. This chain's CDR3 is CASSEGSGGIRNIQYF. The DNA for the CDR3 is TGTGCCAGCAGCGAGGGTAGCGGGGGGATACGGAACATTCAGTACTTC.

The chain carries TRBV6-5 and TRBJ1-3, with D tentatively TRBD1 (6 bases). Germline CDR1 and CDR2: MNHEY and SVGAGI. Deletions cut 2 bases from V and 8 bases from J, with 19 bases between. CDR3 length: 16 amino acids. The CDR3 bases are TGTGCCAGCAGTTACGGCATGAAGCAGGGGACGGACACCATATATTTT. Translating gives CASSYGMKQGTDTIYF.

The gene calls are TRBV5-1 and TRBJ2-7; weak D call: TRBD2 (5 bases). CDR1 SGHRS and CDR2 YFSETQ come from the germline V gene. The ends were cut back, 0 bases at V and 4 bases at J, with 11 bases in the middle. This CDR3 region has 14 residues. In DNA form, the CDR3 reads TGCGCCAGCAGCTTGGCCTTGAGGGAATACGAGCAGTACTTC. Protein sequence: CASSLALREYEQYF.

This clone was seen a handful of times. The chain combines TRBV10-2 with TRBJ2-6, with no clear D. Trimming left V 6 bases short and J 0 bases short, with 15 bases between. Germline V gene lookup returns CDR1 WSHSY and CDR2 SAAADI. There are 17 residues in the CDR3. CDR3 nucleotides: TGCGCCAGCAGCCGCACCAACAGAAACTCTGGGGCCAACGTCCTGACTTTC. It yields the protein CASSRTNRNSGANVLTF.

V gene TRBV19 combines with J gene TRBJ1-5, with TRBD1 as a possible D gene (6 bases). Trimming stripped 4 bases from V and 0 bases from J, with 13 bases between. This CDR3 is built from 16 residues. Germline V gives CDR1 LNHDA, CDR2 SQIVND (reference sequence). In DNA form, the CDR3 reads TGTGCCAGTAGTAGGGCACCAGGGGATAGCAATCAGCCCCAGCATTTT. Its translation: CASSRAPGDSNQPQHF. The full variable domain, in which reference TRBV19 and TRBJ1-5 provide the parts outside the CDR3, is DGGITQSPKYLFRKEGQNVTLSCEQNLNHDAMYWYRQDPGQGLRLIYYSQIVNDFQKGDIAEGYSVSREKKESFPLTVTSAQKNPTAFYLCASSRAPGDSNQPQHFGDGTRLSIL.

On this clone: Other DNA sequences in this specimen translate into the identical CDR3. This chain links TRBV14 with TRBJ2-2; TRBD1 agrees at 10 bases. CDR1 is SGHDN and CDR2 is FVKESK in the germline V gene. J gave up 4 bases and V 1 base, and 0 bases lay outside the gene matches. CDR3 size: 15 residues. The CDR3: CASSQGDRGTGELFF. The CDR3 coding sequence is TGTGCCAGCAGCCAAGGGGACAGGGGCACCGGGGAGCTGTTTTTT. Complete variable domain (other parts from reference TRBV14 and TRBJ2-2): EAGVTQFPSHSVIEKGQTVTLRCDPISGHDNLYWYRRVMGKEIKFLLHFVKESKQDESGMPNNRFLAERTGGTYSTLKVQPAELEDSGVYFCASSQGDRGTGELFFGEGSRLTVL.

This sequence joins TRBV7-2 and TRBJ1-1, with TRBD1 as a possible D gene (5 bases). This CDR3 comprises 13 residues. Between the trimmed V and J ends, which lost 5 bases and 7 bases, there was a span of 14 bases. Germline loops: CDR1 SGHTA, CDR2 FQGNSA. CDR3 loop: CASSPTGDGEAFF. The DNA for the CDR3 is TGTGCCAGCAGCCCCACGGGGGACGGTGAAGCTTTCTTT.

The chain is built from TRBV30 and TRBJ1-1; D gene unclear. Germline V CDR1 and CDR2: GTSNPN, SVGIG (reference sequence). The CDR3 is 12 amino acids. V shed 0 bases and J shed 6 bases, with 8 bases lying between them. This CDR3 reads CAWSVDSPEAFF. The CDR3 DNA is TGTGCCTGGAGTGTAGATAGTCCTGAAGCTTTCTTT.

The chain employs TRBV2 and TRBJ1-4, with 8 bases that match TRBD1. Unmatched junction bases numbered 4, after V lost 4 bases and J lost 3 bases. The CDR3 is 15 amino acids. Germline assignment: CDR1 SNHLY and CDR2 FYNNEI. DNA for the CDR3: TGTGCCAGCAGTGCCCAGGGGGCCCCTAATGAAAAACTGTTTTTT. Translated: CASSAQGAPNEKLFF.

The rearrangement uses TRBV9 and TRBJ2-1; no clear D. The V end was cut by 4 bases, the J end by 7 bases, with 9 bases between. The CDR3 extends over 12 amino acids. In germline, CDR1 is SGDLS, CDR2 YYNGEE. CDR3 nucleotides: TGTGCCAGCAGCCGCCCCGGGAATGAGCAGTTCTTC. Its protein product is CASSRPGNEQFF.

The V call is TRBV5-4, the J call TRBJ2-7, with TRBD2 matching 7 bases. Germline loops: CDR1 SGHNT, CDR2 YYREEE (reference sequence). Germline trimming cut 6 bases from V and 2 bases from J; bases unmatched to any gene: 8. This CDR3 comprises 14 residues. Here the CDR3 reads CASTTEGLPYEQYF. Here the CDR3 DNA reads TGTGCCAGCACCACGGAGGGACTACCCTACGAGCAGTACTTC.